This T cell receptor (beta chain) stems from a study of blood T cells in healthy people across ages. Overall study findings and caveats: Getting older went along with TCR beta diversity per million T cells dropping roughly linearly. Naive CD4+ cells and diversity were both higher in long-lived donors than in aged donors.

Samples had at least 7 million PBMCs isolated from them. A note on this clonotype: Its target is unknown.

Through a sample-barcoded 5' primer and a J-beta primer mix, a second PCR was run for roughly 7 to 11 cycles. TCRdb fed the 5' RACE reads into MiXCR, producing one record per CDR3 protein. The sample has over 1,500,000 distinct CDR3 sequences; approximately 40% are singletons. V lost 5 bases, J lost 2 bases, and 19 bases stayed unmatched. Germline CDR1 reads SEHNR; CDR2 reads FQNEAQ (reference sequence). The CDR3 has 19 residues. The chain recombines TRBV7-9 with TRBJ2-3, with 7 bases fitting TRBD1. This receptor was taken from a human donor in good health. Sequencing used blood. The CDR3 sequence is CASSGDRSFKGGATDTQYF. The CDR3 DNA sequence: TGTGCCAGCAGCGGGGACAGATCGTTCAAAGGTGGGGCCACAGATACGCAGTATTTT. The complete variable domain, with remaining parts taken from reference TRBV7-9 and TRBJ2-3, reads DTGVSQNPRHKITKRGQNVTFRCDPISEHNRLYWYRQTLGQGPEFLTYFQNEAQLEKSRLLSDRFSAERPKGSFSTLEIQRTEQGDSAMYLCASSGDRSFKGGATDTQYFGPGTRLTVL.